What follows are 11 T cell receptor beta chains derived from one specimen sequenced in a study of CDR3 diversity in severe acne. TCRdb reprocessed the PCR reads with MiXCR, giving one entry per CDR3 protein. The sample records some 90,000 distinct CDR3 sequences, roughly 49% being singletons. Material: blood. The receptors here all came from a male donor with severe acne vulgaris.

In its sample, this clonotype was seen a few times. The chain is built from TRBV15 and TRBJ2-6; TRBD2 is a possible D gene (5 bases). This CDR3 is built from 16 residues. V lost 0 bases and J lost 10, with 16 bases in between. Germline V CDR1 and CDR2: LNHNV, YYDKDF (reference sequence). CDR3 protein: CATSRDLARSRNVLTF. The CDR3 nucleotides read TGTGCCACCAGCAGAGATTTAGCGCGCAGCAGAAACGTCCTGACTTTC. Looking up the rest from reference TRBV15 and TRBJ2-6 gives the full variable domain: DAMVIQNPRYQVTQFGKPVTLSCSQTLNHNVMYWYQQKSSQAPKLLFHYYDKDFNNEADTPDNFQSRRPNTSFCFLDIRSPGLGDTAMYLCATSRDLARSRNVLTFGAGSRLTVL.

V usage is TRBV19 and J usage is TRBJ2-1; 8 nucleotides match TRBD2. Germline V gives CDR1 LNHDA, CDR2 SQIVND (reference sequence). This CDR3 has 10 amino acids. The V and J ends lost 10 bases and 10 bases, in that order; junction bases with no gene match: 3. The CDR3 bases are TGTGCCATTCCGGGGGGGGAGCAGTTCTTC. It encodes CAIPGGEQFF.

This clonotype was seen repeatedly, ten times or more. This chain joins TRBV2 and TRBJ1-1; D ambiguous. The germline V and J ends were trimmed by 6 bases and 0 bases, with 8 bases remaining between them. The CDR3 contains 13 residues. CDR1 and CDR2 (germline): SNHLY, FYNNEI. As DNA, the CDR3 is TGTGCCAGCAGCTATCAAGTGAACACTGAAGCTTTCTTT. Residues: CASSYQVNTEAFF.

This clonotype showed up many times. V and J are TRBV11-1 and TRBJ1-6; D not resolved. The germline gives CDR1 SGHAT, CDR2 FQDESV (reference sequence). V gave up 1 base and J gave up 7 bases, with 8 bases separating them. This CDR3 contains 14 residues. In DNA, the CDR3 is TGTGCCAGCAGCTTAGGTGCGGGGAATTCACCCCTCCACTTT. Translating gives CASSLGAGNSPLHF. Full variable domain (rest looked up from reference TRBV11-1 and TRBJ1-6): EAEVAQSPRYKITEKSQAVAFWCDPISGHATLYWYRQILGQGPELLVQFQDESVVDDSQLPKDRFSAERLKGVDSTLKIQPAELGDSAMYLCASSLGAGNSPLHFGNGTRLTVT.

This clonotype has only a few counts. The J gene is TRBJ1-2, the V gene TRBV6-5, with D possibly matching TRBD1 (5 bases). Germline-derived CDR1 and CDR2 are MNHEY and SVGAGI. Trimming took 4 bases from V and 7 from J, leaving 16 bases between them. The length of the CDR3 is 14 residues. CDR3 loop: CASSSGFGIRGYTF. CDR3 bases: TGTGCCAGCAGTTCAGGGTTCGGTATCCGTGGCTACACCTTC.

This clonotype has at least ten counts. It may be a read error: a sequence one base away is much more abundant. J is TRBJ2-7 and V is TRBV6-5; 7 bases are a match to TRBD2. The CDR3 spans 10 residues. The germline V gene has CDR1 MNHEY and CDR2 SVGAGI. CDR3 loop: CVSGTAVKYF. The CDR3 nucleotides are TGTGTCAGCGGGACGGCGGTTAAGTACTTC.

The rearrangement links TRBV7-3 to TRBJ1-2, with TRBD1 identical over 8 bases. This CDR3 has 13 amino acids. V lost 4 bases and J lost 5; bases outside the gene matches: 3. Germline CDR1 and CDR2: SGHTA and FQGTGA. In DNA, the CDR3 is TGTGCCAGCAGCTCGGGACAGGATTATGGCTACACCTTC. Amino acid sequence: CASSSGQDYGYTF. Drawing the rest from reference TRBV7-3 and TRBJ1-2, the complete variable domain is GAGVSQTPSNKVTEKGKYVELRCDPISGHTALYWYRQSLGQGPEFLIYFQGTGAADDSGLPNDRFFAVRPEGSVSTLKIQRTERGDSAVYLCASSSGQDYGYTFGSGTRLTVV.

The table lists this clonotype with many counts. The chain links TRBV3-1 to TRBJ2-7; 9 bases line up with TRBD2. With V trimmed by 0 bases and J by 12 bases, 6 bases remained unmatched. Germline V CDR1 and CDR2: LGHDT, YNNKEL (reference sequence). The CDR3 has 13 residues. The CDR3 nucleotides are TGTGCCAGCAGCCAAGATCTTAGCGGGAGAATGTACTTC. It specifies CASSQDLSGRMYF.

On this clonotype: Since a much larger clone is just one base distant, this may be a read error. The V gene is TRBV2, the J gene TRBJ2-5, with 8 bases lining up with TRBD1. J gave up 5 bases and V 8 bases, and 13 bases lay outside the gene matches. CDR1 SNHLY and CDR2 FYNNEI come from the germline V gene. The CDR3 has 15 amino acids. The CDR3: CASAREQGDWETQYF. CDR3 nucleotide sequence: TGTGCCAGCGCCCGGGAACAGGGGGATTGGGAGACCCAGTACTTC.

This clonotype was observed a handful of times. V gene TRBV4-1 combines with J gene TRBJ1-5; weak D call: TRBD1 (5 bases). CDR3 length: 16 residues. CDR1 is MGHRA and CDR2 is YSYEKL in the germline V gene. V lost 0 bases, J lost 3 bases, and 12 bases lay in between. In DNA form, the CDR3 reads TGCGCCAGCAGCCAAGATGCTGGGGGTGCCAATCAGCCCCAGCATTTT. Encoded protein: CASSQDAGGANQPQHF.

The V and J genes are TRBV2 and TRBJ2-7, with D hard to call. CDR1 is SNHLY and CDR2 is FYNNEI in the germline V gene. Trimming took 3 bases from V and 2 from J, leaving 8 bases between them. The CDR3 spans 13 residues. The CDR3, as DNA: TGTGCCAGCAGTGAGGGCCCTACCTACGAGCAGTACTTC. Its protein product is CASSEGPTYEQYF.